These 24 T cell receptor beta chains were all obtained from the same sample, sequenced in a study of CXCR3 chemokines and chemotherapy response in bladder cancer. Using its own MiXCR run on the PCR reads, TCRdb lists one record per CDR3 protein. The sample yields over 1,000 distinct CDR3 sequences, roughly 19% seen once. This sample was obtained from a patient whose treatment included neoadjuvant chemotherapy. The receptor source for this set is a human donor with bladder cancer that responded to neoadjuvant chemotherapy.

A note on this clonotype: A read error is likely here: a far larger clone is one base away. This sequence joins TRBV6-6 and TRBJ2-7; D may be TRBD1 (5 bases). The germline gives CDR1 MNHNY, CDR2 SVGAGI (reference sequence). The CDR3 spans 18 residues. DNA for the CDR3: TGTGCCAGCATTTACCCGGACATTGGACGGCCGAACACCTACGAGCAGTACTTC. The encoded protein is CASIYPDIGRPNTYEQYF.

The rearrangement uses TRBV28 and TRBJ1-2, with D unclear. V lost 6 bases and J lost 4, with 12 bases in between. Germline-derived CDR1 and CDR2 are MDHEN and SYDVKM. This CDR3 spans 13 amino acids. The CDR3 reads CASRVSALYGYTF. In DNA, the CDR3 is TGTGCCAGCAGAGTATCGGCACTCTATGGCTACACCTTC.

This clonotype ranks as large (0.1 to 1%). The chain is built from TRBV27 and TRBJ2-7; 9 bases fit TRBD1. There are 14 residues in the CDR3. CDR1 and CDR2 (germline): MNHEY, SMNVEV (reference sequence). Trimming removed 5 bases from V and 4 bases from J; junction bases left unmatched: 6. The CDR3 coding sequence is TGTGCCAGCAGTCTACAGGGGGCTAATTACGAGCAGTACTTC. Its protein product is CASSLQGANYEQYF.

Judged by abundance, this clonotype is medium-sized. V is TRBV13 and J is TRBJ1-6, with a possible D match to TRBD1 (5 bases). There are 14 residues in the CDR3. Germline CDR1 is PRHDT and CDR2 is FYEKMQ (reference sequence). Trimming cost V 2 bases and J 10 bases, with 12 bases left between them. The CDR3 spells CASSLFGGKSPLHF. The CDR3 DNA reads as TGTGCCAGCAGCTTATTTGGGGGAAAATCACCCCTCCACTTT.

The chain uses TRBV18 and TRBJ1-3, with D hard to call. The CDR3 loop spans 13 amino acids. Germline CDR1 reads KGHSH; CDR2 reads LQKENI. Trimming removed 7 bases at V and 2 bases at J, with 9 bases between. The CDR3, as DNA: TGTGCCAGCTTAGAGGCAGCTGGAAACACCATATATTTT. Translated: CASLEAAGNTIYF.

By sample share, this clonotype is large. The chain combines TRBV28 with TRBJ2-3; D possibly uses TRBD1 or TRBD2 (5 bases each). The CDR3 contains 17 residues. The germline V gene encodes CDR1 MDHEN and CDR2 SYDVKM. The V end lost 3 bases, the J end lost 5 bases, and 21 bases lay between the germline ends. The CDR3 here is CASSFPGTAYGGDTQYF. CDR3 coding DNA: TGTGCCAGCAGTTTCCCCGGGACGGCATATGGAGGAGATACGCAGTATTTT.

This clonotype is categorized as medium-sized (0.01 to 0.1%). The chain recombines TRBV5-5 with TRBJ2-3, with a weak D call TRBD2 (5 bases). Trimming shortened V by 0 bases and J by 1 base, and 9 bases separated the two germline ends. CDR1 SGHKS and CDR2 YYEKEE come from the germline V gene (reference sequence). The CDR3 runs 15 residues. DNA of the CDR3: TGTGCCAGCAGCTTGGGAGGGCCCCGCACAGATACGCAGTATTTT. This sequence encodes CASSLGGPRTDTQYF.

Judged by abundance, this clonotype is large. The V call is TRBV6-1, the J call TRBJ1-5; D might be TRBD1 (6 bases). Germline CDR1 and CDR2: MNHNS and SASEGT. This CDR3 has 15 amino acids. V lost 6 bases, J lost 5 bases, and 17 bases lay in between. CDR3 DNA: TGTGCCAGCAGGGGATACAGGGTTTCAGATCAGCCCCAGCATTTT. Protein product: CASRGYRVSDQPQHF.

This clonotype is classed as medium-sized. This chain uses TRBV19 with TRBJ2-5, with TRBD1 matching 11 bases. Trimming removed 4 bases from V and 4 bases from J; junction bases left unmatched: 8. Per the germline V gene, CDR1 is LNHDA and CDR2 is SQIVND (reference sequence). CDR3 size: 16 residues. The CDR3 DNA sequence: TGTGCCAGTAGTACCGTACGGACAGGGGGCATAGAGACCCAGTACTTC. Its translation: CASSTVRTGGIETQYF.

Turning to this clonotype: This sequence is one base from a far larger clone and is likely a read error. It is likely a read error, because the conserved phenylalanine at the end of the CDR3 is missing. This rearrangement joins TRBV6-6 to TRBJ1-4; 8 positions agree with TRBD1. Losses at the gene ends were 5 bases for V and 8 bases for J; bases not matched to a gene: 7. CDR1 and CDR2 from the germline V gene are MNHNY and SVGAGI (reference sequence). CDR3 length: 14 residues. The CDR3 reads CASSEQGGNEKLFI. CDR3 nucleotide sequence: TGTGCCAGCAGTGAACAGGGGGGGAACGAAAAACTGTTTATT.

This clonotype has a handful of counts. One base separates it from a far larger clone, so it is likely a read error. The chain has TRBV6-2 or TRBV6-3 and TRBJ1-2; D is ambiguous. The tail of the sequence fits TRBJ2-4 better, so the J call may be wrong. Per germline, CDR1 MNHEY and CDR2 SVGEGT. This CDR3 region has 15 residues. Here the CDR3 reads CASSSPLLAKIIQYF. The CDR3, as DNA: TGTGCCAGCAGTTCGCCTCTGTTAGCCAAAATCATTCAGTACTTC.

The chain recombines TRBV10-1 with TRBJ2-1; 9 bases are shared with TRBD2. Germline assignment: CDR1 WNHNN and CDR2 SYGVQD (reference sequence). The CDR3 has 14 residues. With V trimmed by 5 bases and J by 7 bases, 6 bases remained unmatched. Here the CDR3 DNA reads TGCGCCAGCAGTCACAGCGGGGGGAGGAATGAGCAGTTCTTC. Translation gives CASSHSGGRNEQFF.

This clonotype is labeled as large. The rearrangement joins TRBV18 to TRBJ2-1, with 8 bases lining up with TRBD1. The V and J ends lost 3 bases and 7 bases, in that order; junction bases with no gene match: 8. CDR3 length: 15 amino acids. Germline CDR1 KGHSH, CDR2 LQKENI. CDR3 amino acids: CASSPFQGARNEQFF. The CDR3 DNA reads TGTGCCAGCTCACCGTTTCAGGGGGCTCGGAATGAGCAGTTCTTC.

By share, this clonotype counts as large (0.1 to 1%). This rearrangement joins TRBV6-1 to TRBJ1-5; a possible D gene is TRBD1 (6 bases). The germline V and J ends were trimmed by 10 bases and 6 bases, with 13 bases remaining between them. The length of the CDR3 is 12 residues. Germline loops: CDR1 MNHNS, CDR2 SASEGT. The CDR3 DNA is TGTGCCATAACAACAGGGATTCAGCCCCAGCATTTT. It encodes CAITTGIQPQHF.

By share of the sample, this clonotype is medium-sized (0.01 to 0.1%). The chain's CDR3 is CASSLGQGIQETQYF. Here the CDR3 DNA reads TGTGCCAGCAGCTTGGGACAGGGGATACAAGAGACCCAGTACTTC. The chain recombines TRBV5-6 with TRBJ2-5; 8 positions match TRBD1. Trimming removed 0 bases from V and 2 bases from J; junction bases left unmatched: 3. Germline values: CDR1 SGHDT, CDR2 YYEEEE. This CDR3 region has 15 residues.

By sample share, this clonotype is large. The rearrangement uses TRBV6-1 and TRBJ2-1; 8 bases map to TRBD2. CDR3 length: 16 residues. V trimming: 10 bases; J trimming: 7 bases; junction bases outside the gene matches: 18. Germline CDR1 is MNHNS and CDR2 is SASEGT. For the CDR3, the DNA is TGTGCCACCAACAACTTAGCCGGGAGGGTCGAAAATGAGCAGTTCTTC. It is translated as CATNNLAGRVENEQFF.

This clonotype rates as medium-sized. The chain recombines TRBV15 with TRBJ2-1; perhaps TRBD2 as D (5 bases). Germline CDR1 LNHNV, CDR2 YYDKDF (reference sequence). V dropped 3 bases and J dropped 5 bases, with 8 bases sitting between them. CDR3 length equals 13 residues. The CDR3 DNA reads TGTGCCACCAGCAGTTATAGCGACAATGAGCAGTTCTTC. Amino acid sequence: CATSSYSDNEQFF.

DNA of the CDR3: TGCAGCGTGGACAGGGGTTGCAATCAGCCCCAGCATTTT. It is translated as CSVDRGCNQPQHF. J is TRBJ1-5 and V is TRBV29-1; TRBD1 agrees at 9 bases. V gave up 6 bases and J gave up 2 bases; unmatched junction bases: 2. The CDR3 contains 13 residues. From germline, CDR1 is SQVTM and CDR2 ANQGSEA.

About this clonotype itself: A read error is the likely source, as a far larger clone sits one nucleotide away. This chain joins TRBV18 and TRBJ2-1; D gene uncertain. Trimming pared 0 bases from V and 10 bases from J, leaving 13 bases between. Germline assignment: CDR1 KGHSH and CDR2 LQKENI. The CDR3 is 14 residues long. CDR3 in DNA: TGTGCCAGCTCACCACCCAGAGCGTGGCACGAGCAGTTCTTC. Its protein product is CASSPPRAWHEQFF.

The chain recombines TRBV6-5 with TRBJ1-5, with D possibly matching TRBD1 (6 bases). The CDR3 spans 16 residues. Germline V lookup: CDR1 MNHEY, CDR2 SVGAGI. The V end lost 7 bases, the J end lost 3 bases, and 19 bases lay between the germline ends. For the CDR3, the DNA is TGTGCCAGCACAGTAGCGGTACAGGGATCCAATCAGCCCCAGCATTTT. Residues: CASTVAVQGSNQPQHF.

This clonotype is classed as medium-sized (0.01 to 0.1%). This chain joins TRBV30 and TRBJ2-5, with D possibly being TRBD1 (6 bases). Germline values: CDR1 GTSNPN, CDR2 SVGIG (reference sequence). The CDR3 runs 14 residues. Between the trimmed V and J ends, which lost 2 bases and 5 bases, there was a span of 15 bases. The chain's CDR3 is CAWSLQGRMETQYF. The CDR3 coding sequence is TGTGCCTGGAGTCTACAGGGTCGAATGGAGACCCAGTACTTC.

In its sample, this clonotype was seen many times. This chain links TRBV4-1 with TRBJ2-2; no firm D call. The germline V gene encodes CDR1 MGHRA and CDR2 YSYEKL. The V gene lost 5 bases and the J gene lost 5 bases, with 15 bases spanning the gap. The CDR3 covers 15 residues. The CDR3 spells CASSSISTGTGELFF. Here the CDR3 DNA reads TGCGCCAGCAGCTCTATTTCCACTGGTACCGGGGAGCTGTTTTTT.

This clonotype has only a few counts. This likely came from a read error, as a far larger clone is one base away. The chain joins TRBV10-3 to TRBJ1-2, with 11 bases fitting TRBD1. The CDR3 consists of 13 residues. The V segment lost 3 bases and the J segment 8 bases; nucleotides outside the gene matches: 2. Germline CDR1 ENHRY, CDR2 SYGVKD. CDR3 region: CAISERTGGGYTF. The CDR3 DNA is TGTGCCATCAGTGAAAGGACAGGGGGCGGCTACACCTTC.

The CDR3 here is CASRTEGTGITYEQYF. CDR3 coding DNA: TGTGCCAGTCGCACCGAGGGGACAGGAATTACCTACGAGCAGTACTTC. The chain has TRBV25-1 and TRBJ2-7; TRBD1 aligns across 8 bases. This CDR3 is 16 amino acids long. Per germline, CDR1 MGHDK and CDR2 SYGVNS. Losses at the gene ends were 9 bases for V and 2 bases for J; bases not matched to a gene: 15.